The 16 T cell receptor beta chains below come from one sample, sequenced in a study of shared T cell receptors in the human thymus. TCRdb keeps only in-frame clones here, not all; method: immunoSEQ multiplex PCR. The table includes roughly 500,000 clones, around 82% detected once. These records were also assigned to another study, of human thymus T cells.

Material: thymocytes. These receptors all come from a boy in the first two years of life with a congenital heart defect.

V usage is TRBV10-3 and J usage is TRBJ2-1; 9 nucleotides align to TRBD2. In germline, CDR1 is ENHRY, CDR2 SYGVKD. J gave up 10 bases and V 5 bases, and 9 bases lay outside the gene matches. CDR3 length equals 14 residues. The CDR3 here is CAISTFSGSWEQFF. In nucleotides, the CDR3 is TGTGCCATCAGTACCTTTAGCGGGAGTTGGGAGCAGTTCTTC.

V and J are TRBV20-1 and TRBJ2-7; D possibly corresponds to TRBD2 (7 bases). With 8 bases removed from V and 6 bases from J, the gap between germline ends came to 14 bases. Germline V gene data show CDR1 as DFQATT and CDR2 as SNEGSKA (reference sequence). The CDR3 sequence is 11 residues long. In nucleotides, the CDR3 is TGCAGTTTTTTAGGGGGGGCCGAGCAGTACTTC. Translating gives CSFLGGAEQYF.

The chain recombines TRBV6-5 with TRBJ1-2; no clear D. This CDR3 has 13 residues. CDR1 is MNHEY, CDR2 SVGAGI, per germline. Trimming removed 5 bases from V and 8 bases from J, with 15 bases in between. CDR3 residues: CASSTEGGLGYTF. DNA for the CDR3: TGTGCCAGCAGTACCGAGGGAGGGTTGGGCTACACCTTC.

The rearrangement joins TRBV27 to TRBJ2-7, with D tentatively TRBD1 (5 bases). The ends were cut back, 2 bases at V and 0 bases at J, with 17 bases in the middle. CDR1 is MNHEY and CDR2 is SMNVEV in the germline V gene (reference sequence). The CDR3 sequence is 17 residues long. CDR3 nucleotide sequence: TGTGCCAGCAGTTTACTAAAAGGGGTTAATAGCTCCTACGAGCAGTACTTC. Translation: CASSLLKGVNSSYEQYF.

The chain couples TRBV30 to TRBJ2-1; D possibly corresponds to TRBD2 (7 bases). Trimming cost V 0 bases and J 4 bases, with 19 bases left between them. Germline V CDR1 and CDR2: GTSNPN, SVGIG (reference sequence). The CDR3 is 17 amino acids. The CDR3, as DNA: TGTGCCTGGAGTGTACGTGTCGGGGGAGGGGGTTACAATGAGCAGTTCTTC. This translates into CAWSVRVGGGGYNEQFF. Variable domain in full (rest from reference TRBV30 and TRBJ2-1): SQTIHQWPATLVQPVGSPLSLECTVEGTSNPNLYWYRQAAGRGLQLLFYSVGIGQISSEVPQNLSASRPQDRQFILSSKKLLLSDSGFYLCAWSVRVGGGGYNEQFFGPGTRLTVL.

This clone showed up just once. The genes are TRBV11-2 and TRBJ1-5; D gene ambiguous. The CDR3 runs to 13 residues. The germline gives CDR1 SGHAT, CDR2 FQNNGV. Trimming removed 2 bases from V and 6 bases from J, with 8 bases in between. CDR3 nucleotides: TGTGCCAGCAGCTTAAAGTTCGGTCAGCCCCAGCATTTT. Translating it yields CASSLKFGQPQHF.

A word on this clone: One end of the junction does not line up with germline, which may come from a read error. This rearrangement joins TRBV6-6 to TRBJ2-1, with D possibly matching TRBD1 (5 bases). The CDR3 runs 12 residues. Germline CDR1 MNHNY, CDR2 SVGAGI (reference sequence). CDR3 bases: TGTGCCAGCAGTTACGATAGTTCCGTAGGGGTCTTC. Translation gives CASSYDSSVGVF.

This chain uses TRBV27 with TRBJ1-1, with 8 nucleotides matching TRBD1. Germline CDR1 and CDR2: MNHEY and SMNVEV (reference sequence). The CDR3 totals 14 residues. Trimming removed 5 bases from V and 7 bases from J; junction bases left unmatched: 9. The CDR3 DNA is TGTGCCAGCAGTCCTACGACAGGGGACGGTGAAGCTTTCTTT. The encoded protein is CASSPTTGDGEAFF.

The genes are TRBV6-5 and TRBJ2-1; D ambiguous. The CDR3 consists of 10 residues. The V gene lost 7 bases and the J gene lost 8 bases, with 6 bases spanning the gap. Germline values: CDR1 MNHEY, CDR2 SVGAGI. DNA of the CDR3: TGTGCCAGCAAAACGGATGAGCAGTTCTTC. Translation: CASKTDEQFF.

The gene calls are TRBV27 and TRBJ1-2; D might be TRBD1 (6 bases). V dropped 0 bases and J dropped 6 bases, with 14 bases sitting between them. The CDR3 is 15 residues long. Germline assignment: CDR1 MNHEY and CDR2 SMNVEV (reference sequence). CDR3 region: CASSLSWGLGDGYTF. CDR3 in DNA: TGTGCCAGCAGTTTATCATGGGGGCTGGGGGATGGCTACACCTTC.

This clone was observed a few times. This chain joins TRBV11-3 and TRBJ2-1; D gene uncertain. Germline loops: CDR1 SGHNT, CDR2 YENEEA. The length of the CDR3 is 17 residues. V was shortened by 3 bases and J by 5 bases, with 20 bases between the two germline ends. The CDR3 loop reads CASSLSRSLPLNNEQFF. Written as DNA, the CDR3 is TGTGCCAGCAGCTTGAGTCGAAGCCTACCCCTAAACAATGAGCAGTTCTTC.

This rearrangement joins TRBV2 to TRBJ1-2; D remains ambiguous. The V end lost 3 bases, the J end lost 7 bases, and 15 bases lay between the germline ends. Per the germline V gene, CDR1 is SNHLY and CDR2 is FYNNEI. The CDR3 is 14 residues long. CDR3: CASSDWAGLFGYTF. For the CDR3, the DNA is TGTGCCAGCAGTGATTGGGCAGGACTCTTTGGCTACACCTTC.

The chain couples TRBV4-3 to TRBJ2-7; TRBD2 agrees at 14 bases. This CDR3 region has 18 residues. Germline V CDR1 and CDR2: LGHNA, YSLEER. V gave up 2 bases and J gave up 5 bases; unmatched junction bases: 11. CDR3 amino acids: CASSQSGLAGAGTDEQYF. The CDR3 region has the DNA TGCGCCAGCAGCCAATCGGGACTAGCGGGAGCGGGTACGGACGAGCAGTACTTC.

The chain joins TRBV14 to TRBJ2-1; D may be TRBD2 (6 bases). The CDR3 has 15 amino acids. Trimming took off 2 bases at V and 2 bases at J, with 10 bases between the two ends. Germline CDR1 is SGHDN and CDR2 is FVKESK. CDR3 DNA sequence: TGTGCCAGCAGCCAAATCGGGGGTCCCTACAATGAGCAGTTCTTC. Residues: CASSQIGGPYNEQFF.

The gene calls are TRBV14 and TRBJ2-1; the match to TRBD2 covers 11 bases. Trimming took 5 bases from V and 8 from J; bases not matched to a gene: 8. CDR3 length equals 15 residues. The V gene's germline CDR1 is SGHDN and CDR2 FVKESK. CDR3 DNA sequence: TGTGCCAGCAGCTCCCGGACTAGCGGGTTCGATGAGCAGTTCTTC. It specifies CASSSRTSGFDEQFF.

The sample holds a few counts of this clone. At one end the junction does not follow the germline gene, possibly because of a read error. The chain employs TRBV4-3 and TRBJ2-1; 12 nucleotides align to TRBD2. The CDR3 is 16 residues long. Germline-derived CDR1 and CDR2 are LGHNA and YSLEER. CDR3 amino acids: CASSQGPGLAGNGQFF. The CDR3 nucleotides are TGCGCCAGCAGCCAAGGTCCGGGACTAGCGGGTAATGGGCAGTTCTTC.